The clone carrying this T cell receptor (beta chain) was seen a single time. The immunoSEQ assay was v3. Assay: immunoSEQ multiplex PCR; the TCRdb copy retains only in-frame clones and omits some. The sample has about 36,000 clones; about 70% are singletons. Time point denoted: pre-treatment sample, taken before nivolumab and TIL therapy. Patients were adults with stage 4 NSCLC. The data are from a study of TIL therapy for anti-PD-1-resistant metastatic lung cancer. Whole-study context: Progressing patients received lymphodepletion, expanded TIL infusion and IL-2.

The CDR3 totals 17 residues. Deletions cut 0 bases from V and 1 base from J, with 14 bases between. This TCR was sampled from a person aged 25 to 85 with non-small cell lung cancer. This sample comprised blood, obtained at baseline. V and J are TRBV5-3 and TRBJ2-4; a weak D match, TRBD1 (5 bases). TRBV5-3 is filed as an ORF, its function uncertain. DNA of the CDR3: TGTGCCAGAAGCTTGGAAAACAGGTCTACGGCCAAAAACATTCAGTACTTC. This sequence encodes CARSLENRSTAKNIQYF.